A selection of T cell receptor beta chains follows, all from one sample in a study of CD8 T cells in Susac syndrome. TCRdb used MiXCR to reprocess the immunoSEQ multiplex PCR reads, holding one entry per CDR3 protein. The sample includes 120,000 or so distinct CDR3 sequences, about 93% of them seen just once. What was sequenced was CD8+ T cells from PBMCs. Receptors originate from a human donor with Susac syndrome. The CDR3 runs from the conserved cysteine through the conserved F or W. Fields, in order: J gene, V gene, D gene, clone size, CDR3 DNA, CDR3 protein. The D gene is left open where the match is weak. Clone sizes are given selectively: once, few, many, or a class where the clone is expanded.

>TRBJ1-5|TRBV24-1|.|once
TGTGCCACCAGTGAAAGGGACACGGAGTCGAGTCCCCAGCATTTT
CATSERDTESSPQHF
>TRBJ2-7|TRBV30|.|.
TGTGCCTGGAGTGTATCTTTGGCCTACGAGCAGTACTTC
CAWSVSLAYEQYF
>TRBJ2-3|TRBV15|TRBD2|.
TGTGCCACCAGCAGGGGGCCCGGCGGGAGGATCGATACGCAGTATTTT
CATSRGPGGRIDTQYF
>TRBJ2-7|TRBV9|TRBD1|.
TGTGCCAGCAGCGACGAGGGGGACAGCCTTCCTGTCGAGCAGTACTTC
CASSDEGDSLPVEQYF
>TRBJ2-1|TRBV29-1|.|.
TGCAGCGTTGTCCCAACAGGAATATACTACAATGAGCAGTTCTTC
CSVVPTGIYYNEQFF
>TRBJ1-5|TRBV6-2/TRBV6-3|.|once
TGTGCCAGCAGCCCCTCGGATAATCAGCCCCAGCATTTT
CASSPSDNQPQHF
>TRBJ2-1|TRBV25-1|.|.
TGTGCCAGCAGCATGGGCTCGGACAATGAGCAGTTCTTC
CASSMGSDNEQFF
>TRBJ1-4|TRBV20-1|.|.
TGCAGTGCTAGAGATTGGACGGCACCTAATGAAAAACTGTTTTTT
CSARDWTAPNEKLFF
>TRBJ1-5|TRBV6-1|TRBD1|.
TGTGCCAGCAAATGGTTTGGACAGGGTAAACAGCCCCAGCATTTT
CASKWFGQGKQPQHF
>TRBJ1-1|TRBV12-3/TRBV12-4|.|.
TGTGCCAGCCGGCAGAACACTGAAGCTTTCTTT
CASRQNTEAFF
>TRBJ1-1|TRBV10-3|.|once
TGTGCCATTAATGAAGGGGTAGGCACTGAAGCTTTCTTT
CAINEGVGTEAFF
>TRBJ2-3|TRBV11-2|TRBD2|.
TGTGCCAGCAGCTCCCTGACTAGCAGTCCAGATACGCAGTATTTT
CASSSLTSSPDTQYF
>TRBJ2-5|TRBV28|.|.
TGTGCCAGCAGTTTTGGGAGCACAGAGACCCAGTACTTC
CASSFGSTETQYF
>TRBJ2-3|TRBV27|.|.
TGTGCCAGCAGTTTAGCGTCTCCTAATACGCAGTATTTT
CASSLASPNTQYF
>TRBJ2-7|TRBV3-1|.|.
TGTGCCAGCAGCCCGATTGTGGAGCAGGGGGGATACGAGCAGTACTTC
CASSPIVEQGGYEQYF
>TRBJ2-3|TRBV20-1|TRBD2|.
TGCAGTGCTTTACACGGACTAGCTGTTGACTCAGATACGCAGTATTTT
CSALHGLAVDSDTQYF
>TRBJ2-5|TRBV12-3/TRBV12-4|.|.
TGTGCCAGCACTGGGGACCAAGAGACCCAGTACTTC
CASTGDQETQYF
>TRBJ2-5|TRBV28|TRBD2|.
TGTGCCAGCATTACCCGGGACTATCGGAACCAAGAGACCCAGTACTTC
CASITRDYRNQETQYF
>TRBJ2-7|TRBV20-1|TRBD2|.
TGCAGTGCTAGTTGGCTAGCGGGTAACTCCTACGAGCAGTACTTC
CSASWLAGNSYEQYF
>TRBJ2-7|TRBV20-1|TRBD2|.
TGCAGTGTGGTCGCGGGAGGGCCGTTGGAGCAGTACTTC
CSVVAGGPLEQYF
>TRBJ1-5|TRBV5-6|.|few
TGTGCCAGCAGCTTGGGAGATAATCAGCCCCAGCATTTT
CASSLGDNQPQHF
>TRBJ2-5|TRBV20-1|TRBD2|.
TGCAGTGCACGGACCGGGACTAGCACAGAGACCCAGTACTTC
CSARTGTSTETQYF
>TRBJ2-1|TRBV6-5|TRBD2|.
TGTGCCAGCAGTTACGTTACTAGCGGAAGCTCCTACAATGAGCAGTTCTTC
CASSYVTSGSSYNEQFF
>TRBJ1-2|TRBV9|TRBD1|.
TGTGCCAGCAGCGTAGGACAGGGACCTGGCTACACCTTC
CASSVGQGPGYTF